The 25 T cell receptor beta chains presented below share a single source sample, sequenced in a study of blood T cell repertoires in COVID-19. Assay used: immunoSEQ multiplex PCR; TCRdb lists only in-frame clones, some missing. The sample lists about 130,000 clones; about four fifths were seen once. Sequencing was performed on peripheral blood. The source of these receptors is a man aged 35-49 years with active or convalescent COVID-19.

This clone was picked up a small number of times. This chain links TRBV20-1 with TRBJ1-5; maybe TRBD1 (6 bases). Germline loops: CDR1 DFQATT, CDR2 SNEGSKA (reference sequence). V lost 3 bases, J lost 4 bases, and 7 bases lay in between. This CDR3 region has 12 residues. The CDR3 nucleotides are TGCAGTGCTAGTCAGGGGAATCAGCCCCAGCATTTT. Translated, it gives CSASQGNQPQHF.

CDR3 coding DNA: TGTGCCAGCTCACGGGACAGGGCCAACACTGAAGCTTTCTTT. Its translation is CASSRDRANTEAFF. The chain combines TRBV18 with TRBJ1-1, with 9 positions matching TRBD1. Germline loops: CDR1 KGHSH, CDR2 LQKENI. Trimming removed 4 bases from V and 2 bases from J; junction bases left unmatched: 2. The length of the CDR3 is 14 residues.

The genes are TRBV7-8 and TRBJ1-2; no definite D call. The V gene's germline CDR1 is SGHVS and CDR2 FQNEAQ. The V end lost 5 bases, the J end lost 2 bases, and 12 bases lay between the germline ends. This CDR3 spans 14 amino acids. The CDR3 DNA reads TGTGCCAGCAGCCCATACGGGAGAAACTATGGCTACACCTTC. Protein product: CASSPYGRNYGYTF.

The V gene is TRBV2, the J gene TRBJ2-1; possible D gene TRBD2, 5 bases. CDR1 is SNHLY and CDR2 is FYNNEI in the germline V gene. This CDR3 has 13 amino acids. V was pared by 7 bases and J by 3 bases, with 10 bases between. Written as DNA, the CDR3 is TGTGCCAGCACGCGGGTCAACTACAATGAGCAGTTCTTC. It translates to CASTRVNYNEQFF. Full variable domain (missing parts from reference TRBV2 and TRBJ2-1): EPEVTQTPSHQVTQMGQEVILRCVPISNHLYFYWYRQILGQKVEFLVSFYNNEISEKSEIFDDQFSVERPDGSNFTLKIRSTKLEDSAMYFCASTRVNYNEQFFGPGTRLTVL.

The J gene is TRBJ2-2, the V gene TRBV7-3; 9 positions match TRBD1. The germline gives CDR1 SGHTA, CDR2 FQGTGA. CDR3 length equals 17 residues. V shed 0 bases, J shed 3 bases, and the junction held 5 bases outside the gene matches. CDR3: CASSLTRDRADTGELFF. The DNA for the CDR3 is TGTGCCAGCAGCTTAACTCGGGACAGGGCTGACACCGGGGAGCTGTTTTTT.

CDR3 residues: CASTPQASGGYEQYF. The CDR3 nucleotides are TGTGCCAGCACCCCCCAGGCTAGCGGGGGCTACGAGCAGTACTTC. J is TRBJ2-7 and V is TRBV6-2 or TRBV6-3, with 10 bases that match TRBD2. CDR3 length: 15 residues. In germline, CDR1 is MNHEY, CDR2 SVGEGT. Trimming removed 7 bases from V and 3 bases from J; junction bases left unmatched: 9.

The chain employs TRBV6-5 and TRBJ1-2; D gene unclear. This CDR3 spans 13 amino acids. Trimming cost V 6 bases and J 8 bases, with 16 bases left between them. Germline-derived CDR1 and CDR2 are MNHEY and SVGAGI. The CDR3 sequence: CASSPLGNHGYTF. In DNA form, the CDR3 reads TGTGCCAGCAGCCCACTGGGCAATCACGGCTACACCTTC.

This clone showed up just once. V is TRBV6-5 and J is TRBJ1-3; no reliable D call. The CDR3 consists of 14 residues. The V end was cut by 11 bases, the J end by 5 bases, with 19 bases between. Germline CDR1 MNHEY, CDR2 SVGAGI. The DNA for the CDR3 is TGTGCCCCCCGGGGAGGGAGTAATCGAAACACCATATATTTT. Its protein is CAPRGGSNRNTIYF.

V gene TRBV18 combines with J gene TRBJ2-7; a possible D gene is TRBD2 (6 bases). The germline CDR1 and CDR2 sequences are KGHSH and LQKENI. This CDR3 has 15 amino acids. The ends were cut back, 4 bases at V and 4 bases at J, with 17 bases in the middle. The CDR3 here is CASSLNRDSGYEQYF. The DNA for the CDR3 is TGTGCCAGCTCACTCAACCGGGACTCTGGGTACGAGCAGTACTTC.

The chain employs TRBV7-3 and TRBJ2-1; D may be TRBD2 (5 bases). The CDR3 is made up of 14 amino acids. The V and J ends lost 2 bases and 6 bases respectively, with 11 bases between them. Germline loops: CDR1 SGHTA, CDR2 FQGTGA. CDR3 DNA: TGTGCCAGCAGCTTAGAGGGTCCCCGCAATGAGCAGTTCTTC. This codes for CASSLEGPRNEQFF.

This chain connects TRBV5-5 to TRBJ2-3; 11 bases agree with TRBD2. Trimming cost V 4 bases and J 4 bases; bases outside gene matches: 5. The CDR3 consists of 15 residues. Germline lookup yields CDR1 SGHKS and CDR2 YYEKEE (reference sequence). CDR3 region: CASSVLSGGADTQYF. CDR3 nucleotide sequence: TGTGCCAGCAGCGTCCTTAGCGGGGGGGCAGATACGCAGTATTTT.

This clone was seen a handful of times. V is TRBV6-4 and J is TRBJ2-7; TRBD2 matches at 10 bases. The germline V gene encodes CDR1 MRHNA and CDR2 SNTAGT. The ends lost 6 bases at V and 5 bases at J; junction bases unmatched: 10. The CDR3 extends over 15 amino acids. Written as DNA, the CDR3 is TGTGCCAGCAGCCTCCCCAGCGGGGGGGAGAACGAGCAGTACTTC. Translated, it gives CASSLPSGGENEQYF.

The genes are TRBV11-3 and TRBJ2-5, with 7 bases fitting TRBD2. The germline CDR1 and CDR2 sequences are SGHNT and YENEEA. After removal of 5 bases from V and 9 bases from J, the junction contained 6 bases not matched to a gene. The CDR3 spans 12 residues. CDR3 region: CASSLTSGAQYF. CDR3 DNA sequence: TGTGCCAGCAGCCTGACAAGCGGGGCCCAGTACTTC.

This chain links TRBV10-3 with TRBJ2-2; 10 bases align to TRBD2. This CDR3 contains 16 residues. Germline V gene data show CDR1 as ENHRY and CDR2 as SYGVKD. V was pared by 0 bases and J by 5 bases, with 3 bases of the junction left unmatched. CDR3 sequence reads: CAISESLAGETGELFF. The CDR3 region has the DNA TGTGCCATCAGTGAGTCTCTAGCGGGGGAAACCGGGGAGCTGTTTTTT.

This clone was seen once. This sequence joins TRBV18 and TRBJ2-6; 8 bases line up with TRBD1. CDR1 is KGHSH and CDR2 is LQKENI in the germline V gene. The junction had 12 bases not matched to a gene; V was cut back by 6 bases and J by 2 bases. The CDR3 has 18 amino acids. CDR3 protein: CASSPADRVGTGANVLTF. The CDR3 nucleotides read TGTGCCAGCTCGCCAGCGGACAGGGTCGGCACTGGGGCCAACGTCCTGACTTTC.

This sequence joins TRBV6-5 and TRBJ2-3; D gene ambiguous. This CDR3 is 13 amino acids long. Germline CDR1 reads MNHEY; CDR2 reads SVGAGI. Trimming pared 4 bases from V and 0 bases from J, leaving 5 bases between. The CDR3 sequence: CASSFSSTDTQYF. The CDR3 DNA reads as TGTGCCAGCAGTTTTTCTAGCACAGATACGCAGTATTTT.

The count of this clone is one. V usage is TRBV9 and J usage is TRBJ2-7; D remains unclear. CDR3 size: 13 residues. Trimming took off 3 bases at V and 5 bases at J, with 12 bases between the two ends. Germline V lookup: CDR1 SGDLS, CDR2 YYNGEE. The DNA of the CDR3 is TGTGCCAGCAGCGGCGGTTTTGGAGACGAGCAGTACTTC. Protein sequence: CASSGGFGDEQYF.

CDR3 DNA: TGTGCCAGCAGTGAATGGGGCCTGGGACAGGGGGGCTATGGCTACACCTTC. It yields the protein CASSEWGLGQGGYGYTF. The chain uses TRBV25-1 and TRBJ1-2, with 11 bases fitting TRBD1. The V segment lost 1 base and the J segment 4 bases; nucleotides outside the gene matches: 8. CDR3 length: 17 residues. Germline-derived CDR1 and CDR2 are MGHDK and SYGVNS.

V and J are TRBV7-6 and TRBJ1-1, with 10 positions matching TRBD1. V shed 5 bases and J 3 bases; nucleotides not matched to a gene: 3. The germline V gene has CDR1 SGHVS and CDR2 FNYEAQ. The CDR3 extends over 14 amino acids. CDR3 sequence: CASSDRGRDTEAFF. The CDR3 DNA reads as TGTGCCAGCAGCGACAGGGGGCGGGACACTGAAGCTTTCTTT.

V usage is TRBV19 and J usage is TRBJ1-3, with 8 nucleotides matching TRBD1. The CDR3 is 16 amino acids. V was pared by 8 bases and J by 2 bases, with 11 bases of the junction left unmatched. Germline CDR1 and CDR2: LNHDA and SQIVND (reference sequence). CDR3 sequence: CASQNARGLAGNTIYF. DNA of the CDR3: TGTGCCAGTCAAAACGCCAGGGGGCTTGCTGGAAACACCATATATTTT.

Here the CDR3 reads CASSPTRTLRGTGELFF. CDR3 DNA sequence: TGCGCCAGCAGCCCCACAAGGACACTGAGGGGGACCGGGGAGCTGTTTTTT. The chain couples TRBV10-1 to TRBJ2-2; D might be TRBD1 (6 bases). The CDR3 covers 17 residues. Germline CDR1 reads WNHNN; CDR2 reads SYGVQD (reference sequence). Trimming removed 6 bases from V and 5 bases from J, with 22 bases in between.

The V and J genes are TRBV16 and TRBJ2-2; 12 nucleotides match TRBD1. This CDR3 spans 17 amino acids. The germline V gene encodes CDR1 KGHSY and CDR2 FQNENV. Trimming took 4 bases from V and 6 from J; bases not matched to a gene: 9. CDR3 sequence: CASSPTPGQGAPGELFF. In DNA form, the CDR3 reads TGTGCCAGCAGCCCGACCCCGGGACAGGGGGCCCCCGGGGAGCTGTTTTTT.

V is TRBV30 and J is TRBJ2-7, with TRBD2 matching 10 bases. This CDR3 spans 13 amino acids. J was trimmed by 3 bases and V by 5 bases; bases with no gene match: 4. Germline-derived CDR1 and CDR2 are GTSNPN and SVGIG (reference sequence). In DNA, the CDR3 is TGTGCCTGGGGCTTAGCGGGGGGCTACGAGCAGTACTTC. Residues: CAWGLAGGYEQYF.

The chain joins TRBV6-2 or TRBV6-3 to TRBJ2-1; 9 positions match TRBD1. V was clipped by 4 bases and J by 7 bases; unmatched bases: 11. The CDR3 length is 16 residues. Germline CDR1 is MNHEY and CDR2 is SVGEGT. As DNA, the CDR3 is TGTGCCAGCAGTTGGGGGCCCGGGACAGGGAATAATGAGCAGTTCTTC. Translating it yields CASSWGPGTGNNEQFF.

In its sample, this clone was seen once. The J gene is TRBJ2-5, the V gene TRBV9, with 10 bases identical to TRBD1. CDR3 length: 16 residues. The J segment lost 4 bases and the V segment lost 5 bases, leaving 11 bases of the junction unmatched. The germline V gene has CDR1 SGDLS and CDR2 YYNGEE. The CDR3 region is CASSTPRDRGGETQYF. DNA for the CDR3: TGTGCCAGCAGTACGCCCCGGGACAGGGGAGGAGAGACCCAGTACTTC.